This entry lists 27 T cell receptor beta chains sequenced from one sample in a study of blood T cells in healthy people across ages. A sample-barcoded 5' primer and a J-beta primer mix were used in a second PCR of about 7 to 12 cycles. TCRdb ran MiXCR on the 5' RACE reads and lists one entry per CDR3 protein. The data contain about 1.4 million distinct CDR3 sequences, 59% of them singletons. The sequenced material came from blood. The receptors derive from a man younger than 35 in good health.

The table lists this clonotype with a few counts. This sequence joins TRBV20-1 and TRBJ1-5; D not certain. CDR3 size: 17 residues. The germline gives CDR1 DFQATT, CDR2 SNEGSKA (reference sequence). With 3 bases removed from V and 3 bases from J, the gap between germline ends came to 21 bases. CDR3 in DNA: TGCAGTGCTAGTAGGGCCGAACGAGACATTCTCAATCAGCCCCAGCATTTT. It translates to CSASRAERDILNQPQHF.

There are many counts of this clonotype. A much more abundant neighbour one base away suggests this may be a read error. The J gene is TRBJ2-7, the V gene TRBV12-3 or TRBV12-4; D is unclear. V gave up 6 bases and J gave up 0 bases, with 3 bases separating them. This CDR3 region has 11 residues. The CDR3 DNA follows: TGTGCCAGCAGCATCTCCTACGAGCAGTACTTC. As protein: CASSISYEQYF.

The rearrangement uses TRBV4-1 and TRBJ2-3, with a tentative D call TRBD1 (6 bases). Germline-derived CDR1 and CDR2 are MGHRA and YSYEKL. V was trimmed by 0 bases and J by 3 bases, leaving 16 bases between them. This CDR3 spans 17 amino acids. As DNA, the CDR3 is TGCGCCAGCAGCCAAGAGACGACAGTGGGGGCAACAGATACGCAGTATTTT. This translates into CASSQETTVGATDTQYF.

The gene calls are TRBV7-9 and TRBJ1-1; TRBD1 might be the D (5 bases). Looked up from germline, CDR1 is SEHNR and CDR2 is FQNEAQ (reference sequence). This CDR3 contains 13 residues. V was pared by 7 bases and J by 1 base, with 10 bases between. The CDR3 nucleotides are TGTGCCAGCACCGAGACAGAGAACACTGAAGCTTTCTTT. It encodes CASTETENTEAFF. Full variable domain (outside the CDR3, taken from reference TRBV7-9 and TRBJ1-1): DTGVSQNPRHKITKRGQNVTFRCDPISEHNRLYWYRQTLGQGPEFLTYFQNEAQLEKSRLLSDRFSAERPKGSFSTLEIQRTEQGDSAMYLCASTETENTEAFFGQGTRLTVV.

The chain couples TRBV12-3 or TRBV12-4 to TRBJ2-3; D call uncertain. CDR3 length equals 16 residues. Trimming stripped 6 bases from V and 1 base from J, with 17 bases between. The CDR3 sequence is CASSLYLGGGTDTQYF. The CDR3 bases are TGTGCCAGCAGCTTATACTTAGGTGGAGGCACAGATACGCAGTATTTT.

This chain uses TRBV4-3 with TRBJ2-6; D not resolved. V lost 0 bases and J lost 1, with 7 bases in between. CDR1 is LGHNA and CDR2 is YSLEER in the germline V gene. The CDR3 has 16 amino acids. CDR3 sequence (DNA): TGCGCCAGCAGCCAAGACTTCAGGTCTGGGGCCAACGTCCTGACTTTC. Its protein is CASSQDFRSGANVLTF.

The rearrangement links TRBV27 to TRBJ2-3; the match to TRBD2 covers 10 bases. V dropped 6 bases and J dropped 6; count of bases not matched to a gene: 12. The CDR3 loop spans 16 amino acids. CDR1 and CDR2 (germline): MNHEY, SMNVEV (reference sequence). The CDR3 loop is CASRWVAGGPQDTQYF. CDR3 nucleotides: TGTGCCAGCAGATGGGTAGCGGGAGGACCACAGGATACGCAGTATTTT.

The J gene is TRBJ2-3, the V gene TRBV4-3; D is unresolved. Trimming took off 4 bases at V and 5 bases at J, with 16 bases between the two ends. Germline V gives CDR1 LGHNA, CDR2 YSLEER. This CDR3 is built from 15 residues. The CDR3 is CASSRRHGIQDTQYF. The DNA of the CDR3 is TGCGCCAGCAGCCGGAGACACGGCATTCAAGATACGCAGTATTTT.

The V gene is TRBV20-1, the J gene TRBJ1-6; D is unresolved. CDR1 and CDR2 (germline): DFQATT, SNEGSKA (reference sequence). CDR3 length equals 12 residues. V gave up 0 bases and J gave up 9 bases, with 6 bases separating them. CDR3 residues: CSARDRASPLHF. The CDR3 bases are TGCAGTGCTAGAGATCGGGCTTCACCCCTCCACTTT.

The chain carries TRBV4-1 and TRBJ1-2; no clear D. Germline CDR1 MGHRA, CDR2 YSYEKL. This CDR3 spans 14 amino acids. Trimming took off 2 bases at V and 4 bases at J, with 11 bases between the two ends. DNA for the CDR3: TGCGCCAGCAGCCAACTTGTCCCGTTCTATGGCTACACCTTC. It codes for CASSQLVPFYGYTF.

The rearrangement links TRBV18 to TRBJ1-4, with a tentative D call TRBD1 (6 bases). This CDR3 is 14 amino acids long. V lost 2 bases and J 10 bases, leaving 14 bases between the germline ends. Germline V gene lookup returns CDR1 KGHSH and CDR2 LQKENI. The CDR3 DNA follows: TGTGCCAGCTCACCAAAGGGGGAGGACGTAAAACTGTTTTTT. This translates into CASSPKGEDVKLFF.

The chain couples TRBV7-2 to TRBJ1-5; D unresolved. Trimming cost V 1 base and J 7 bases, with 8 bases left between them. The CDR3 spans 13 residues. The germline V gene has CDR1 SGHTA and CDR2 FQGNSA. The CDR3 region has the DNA TGTGCCAGCAGCTTAGGGAGGCTACAGCCCCAGCATTTT. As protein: CASSLGRLQPQHF.

As DNA, the CDR3 is TGTGCCAGCAGCTTCCGACTAGCCGTAACAGATACGCAGTATTTT. Amino acid sequence: CASSFRLAVTDTQYF. The rearrangement links TRBV5-5 to TRBJ2-3; TRBD2 aligns across 7 bases. The CDR3 runs to 15 residues. The ends lost 2 bases at V and 3 bases at J; junction bases unmatched: 6. The germline gives CDR1 SGHKS, CDR2 YYEKEE (reference sequence).

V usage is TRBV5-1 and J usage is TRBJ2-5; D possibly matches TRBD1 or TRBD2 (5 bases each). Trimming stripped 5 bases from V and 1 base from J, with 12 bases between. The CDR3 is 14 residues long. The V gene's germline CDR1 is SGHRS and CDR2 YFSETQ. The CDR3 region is CASSLGDVQETQYF. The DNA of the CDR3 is TGCGCCAGCAGTCTGGGGGACGTCCAAGAGACCCAGTACTTC.

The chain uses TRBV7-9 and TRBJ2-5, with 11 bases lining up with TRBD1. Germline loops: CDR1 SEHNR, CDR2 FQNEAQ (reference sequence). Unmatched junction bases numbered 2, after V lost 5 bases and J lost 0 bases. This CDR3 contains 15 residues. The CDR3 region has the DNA TGTGCCAGCAGCGAGGGACAGGGGGACCAAGAGACCCAGTACTTC. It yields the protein CASSEGQGDQETQYF. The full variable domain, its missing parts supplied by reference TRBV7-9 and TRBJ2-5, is DTGVSQNPRHKITKRGQNVTFRCDPISEHNRLYWYRQTLGQGPEFLTYFQNEAQLEKSRLLSDRFSAERPKGSFSTLEIQRTEQGDSAMYLCASSEGQGDQETQYFGPGTRLLVL.

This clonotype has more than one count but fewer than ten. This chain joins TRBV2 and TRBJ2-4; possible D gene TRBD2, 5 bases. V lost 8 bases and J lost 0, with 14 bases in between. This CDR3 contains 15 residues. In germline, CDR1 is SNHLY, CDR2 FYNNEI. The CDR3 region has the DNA TGTGCCAGCGATCGGGATAGGGTAGCCAAAAACATTCAGTACTTC. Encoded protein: CASDRDRVAKNIQYF.

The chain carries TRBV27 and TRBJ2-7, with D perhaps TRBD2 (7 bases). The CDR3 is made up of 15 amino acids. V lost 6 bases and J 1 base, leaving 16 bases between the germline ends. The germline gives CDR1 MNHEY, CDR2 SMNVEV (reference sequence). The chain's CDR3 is CASRSFGGPSYEQYF. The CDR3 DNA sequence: TGTGCCAGCAGATCCTTCGGGGGGCCTTCCTACGAGCAGTACTTC.

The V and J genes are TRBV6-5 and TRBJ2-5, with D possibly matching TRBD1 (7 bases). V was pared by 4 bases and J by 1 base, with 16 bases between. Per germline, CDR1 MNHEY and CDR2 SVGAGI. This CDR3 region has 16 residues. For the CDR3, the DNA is TGTGCCAGCAGTTCCGCGGGACAGTCTTTCCAAGAGACCCAGTACTTC. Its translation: CASSSAGQSFQETQYF.

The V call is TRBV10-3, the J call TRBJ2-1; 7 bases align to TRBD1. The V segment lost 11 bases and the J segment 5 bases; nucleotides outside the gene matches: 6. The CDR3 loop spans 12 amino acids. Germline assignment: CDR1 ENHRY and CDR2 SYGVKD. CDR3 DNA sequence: TGTGCCCTCTCAGGGGGTGACAATGAGCAGTTCTTC. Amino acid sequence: CALSGGDNEQFF.

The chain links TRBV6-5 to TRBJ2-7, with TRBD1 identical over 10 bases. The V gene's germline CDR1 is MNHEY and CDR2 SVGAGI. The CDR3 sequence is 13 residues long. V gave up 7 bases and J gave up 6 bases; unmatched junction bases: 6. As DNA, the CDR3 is TGTGCCAGCACCCCCGGACAGGGGGGCGAGCAGTACTTC. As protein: CASTPGQGGEQYF.

CDR3 in amino acids: CSVEGDPQEAFF. In DNA form, the CDR3 reads TGCAGCGTTGAAGGGGACCCTCAGGAAGCTTTCTTT. The V and J genes are TRBV29-1 and TRBJ1-1; a possible D gene is TRBD1 (5 bases). The CDR3 runs to 12 residues. Looked up from germline, CDR1 is SQVTM and CDR2 is ANQGSEA. The V end lost 1 base, the J end lost 8 bases, and 11 bases lay between the germline ends. Combining the CDR3 with reference TRBV29-1 and TRBJ1-1 gives the whole variable domain SAVISQKPSRDICQRGTSLTIQCQVDSQVTMMFWYRQQPGQSLTLIATANQGSEATYESGFVIDKFPISRPNLTFSTLTVSNMSPEDSSIYLCSVEGDPQEAFFGQGTRLTVV.

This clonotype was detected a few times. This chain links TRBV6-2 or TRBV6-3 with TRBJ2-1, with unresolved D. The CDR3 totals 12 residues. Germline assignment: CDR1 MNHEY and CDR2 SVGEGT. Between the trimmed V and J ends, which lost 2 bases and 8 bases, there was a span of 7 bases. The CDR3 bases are TGTGCCAGCAGTTACATTGGTCATGAGCAGTTCTTC. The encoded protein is CASSYIGHEQFF.

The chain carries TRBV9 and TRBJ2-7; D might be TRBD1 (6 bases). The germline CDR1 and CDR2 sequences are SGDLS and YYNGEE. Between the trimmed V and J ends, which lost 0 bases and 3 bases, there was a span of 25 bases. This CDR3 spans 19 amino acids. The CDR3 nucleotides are TGTGCCAGCAGCGTAGGTATGGATGGTCAGGGGTCGATACTCTACGAGCAGTACTTC. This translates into CASSVGMDGQGSILYEQYF.

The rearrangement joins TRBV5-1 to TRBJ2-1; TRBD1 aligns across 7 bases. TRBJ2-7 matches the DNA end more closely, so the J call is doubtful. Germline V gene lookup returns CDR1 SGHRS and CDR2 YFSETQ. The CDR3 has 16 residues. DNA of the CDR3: TGCGCCAGCAGCTTCGGTCTACAGGGGTCCTACAATGAGCAGTACTTC. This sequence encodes CASSFGLQGSYNEQYF.

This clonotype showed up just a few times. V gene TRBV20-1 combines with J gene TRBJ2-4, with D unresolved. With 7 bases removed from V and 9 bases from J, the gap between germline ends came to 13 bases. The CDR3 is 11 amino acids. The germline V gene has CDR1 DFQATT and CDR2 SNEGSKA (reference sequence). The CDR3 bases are TGCAGTGTAGAGGTCTTGCGCATTCAGTACTTC. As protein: CSVEVLRIQYF.

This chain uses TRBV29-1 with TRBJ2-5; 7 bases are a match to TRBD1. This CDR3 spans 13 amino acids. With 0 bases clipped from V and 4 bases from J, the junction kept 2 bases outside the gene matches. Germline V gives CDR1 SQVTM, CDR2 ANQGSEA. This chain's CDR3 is CSVEETGPETQYF. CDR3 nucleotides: TGCAGCGTTGAAGAGACAGGGCCAGAGACCCAGTACTTC.

CDR3 sequence: CASSGWRTGNTDTQYF. The CDR3 nucleotides are TGTGCCAGCAGTGGATGGAGGACAGGGAACACAGATACGCAGTATTTT. The chain combines TRBV28 with TRBJ2-3; TRBD1 matches 8 bases. Germline CDR1 and CDR2: MDHEN and SYDVKM. CDR3 length: 16 residues. V shed 5 bases and J 2 bases; nucleotides not matched to a gene: 9.